These T cell receptor beta chains were read from a single sample in a study of vaccination effects on CD4 cells after COVID-19. These receptors have no known antigen. Measured with immunoSEQ multiplex PCR; TCRdb has only the in-frame clones, and not every one. The profile shows 25,000 or so clones, around four fifths of them singletons. Material: CD4+ T cells from PBMCs cultured with SARS-CoV-2 spike peptides, obtained after COVID-19 vaccination. All receptors derive from a human donor who received a COVID-19 vaccine. Both conserved end residues are part of each CDR3. A D gene is named only where the DNA matches it firmly. Size is stated for part of the rows, as once, few or many counts, or as a class when the clone is expanded.

CDR3 length	clone size	D gene	V gene	J gene	CDR3 protein	CDR3 DNA
12	.	.	TRBV19	TRBJ2-5	CASRAGSGTQYF	TGTGCCAGTAGAGCAGGGAGTGGGACCCAGTACTTC
13	few	.	TRBV6-5	TRBJ1-4	CASLTGADEKLFF	TGTGCCAGCCTGACGGGGGCGGATGAAAAACTGTTTTTT
17	.	.	TRBV3-1/TRBV3-2	TRBJ2-1	CASSQKQAYIGGNEQFF	TGTGCCAGCAGCCAAAAACAGGCATATATCGGTGGAAATGAGCAGTTCTTC
14	.	.	TRBV19	TRBJ2-3	CASSLHSRGDTQYF	TGTGCCAGTAGTCTCCACTCGAGGGGGGATACGCAGTATTTT
16	.	.	TRBV4-2	TRBJ1-2	CASSQGTGGENYGYTF	TGTGCCAGCAGCCAAGGAACTGGGGGCGAGAACTATGGCTACACCTTC
15	.	.	TRBV19	TRBJ2-7	CASSIGGREIEEQYF	TGTGCCAGTAGTATAGGGGGCCGGGAGATTGAAGAGCAGTACTTC
13	.	.	TRBV30	TRBJ2-5	CAWRPGPMETQYF	TGTGCCTGGAGACCGGGACCCATGGAGACCCAGTACTTC
11	.	.	TRBV20-1	TRBJ2-7	CSASSGHEQYF	TGCAGTGCTAGTTCAGGGCACGAGCAGTACTTC
15	few	.	TRBV7-7	TRBJ2-5	CASTTGRTAQETQYF	TGTGCCAGCACAACGGGAAGGACAGCCCAAGAGACCCAGTACTTC
14	once	TRBD2	TRBV11-3	TRBJ2-3	CASSLSGNTDTQYF	TGTGCCAGCAGCTTAAGCGGGAACACAGATACGCAGTATTTT
12	.	.	TRBV25-1	TRBJ2-3	CASSGSTDTQYF	TGTGCCAGCAGTGGCAGCACAGATACGCAGTATTTT
11	.	.	TRBV20-1	TRBJ2-7	CSARQGNEQYF	TGCAGTGCTAGACAGGGGAACGAGCAGTACTTC
17	.	.	TRBV3-1/TRBV3-2	TRBJ2-5	CASSQLSRDWTQETQYF	TGTGCCAGCAGCCAGCTAAGCCGGGACTGGACACAAGAGACCCAGTACTTC
15	once	.	TRBV18	TRBJ1-1	CASSPPGGVNTEAFF	TGTGCCAGCTCACCACCGGGGGGAGTTAACACTGAAGCTTTCTTT
15	medium-sized	TRBD1	TRBV5-4	TRBJ1-1	CASSAAIDRVTEAFF	TGTGCCAGCAGCGCCGCTATCGACAGGGTCACTGAAGCTTTCTTT
16	.	TRBD1	TRBV5-1	TRBJ1-2	CASSYGTGEGPYGYTF	TGCGCCAGCAGCTATGGGACAGGAGAAGGACCCTATGGCTACACCTTC
15	.	TRBD1	TRBV18	TRBJ2-7	CASSPSGQGAGGQYF	TGTGCCAGCTCACCATCGGGACAGGGCGCCGGAGGGCAGTACTTC
13	few	TRBD1	TRBV10-1	TRBJ1-2	CASSRQGTVGYTF	TGCGCCAGCAGCCGACAGGGGACGGTTGGCTACACCTTC
14	.	.	TRBV20-1	TRBJ2-1	CSASRGLGYNEQFF	TGCAGTGCTAGTCGGGGGCTAGGCTACAATGAGCAGTTCTTC
16	.	TRBD2	TRBV5-6	TRBJ2-1	CASSLFGSGSYYEQFF	TGTGCCAGCAGCTTGTTCGGTAGCGGGAGTTATTATGAGCAGTTCTTC
13	.	.	TRBV30	TRBJ2-3	CAWSSSYYDTQYF	TGTGCCTGGAGTTCCAGCTACTACGATACGCAGTATTTT
15	.	TRBD1	TRBV5-1	TRBJ1-2	CASSPETGGVRGYTF	TGCGCCAGCAGCCCGGAGACAGGGGGCGTGAGGGGCTACACCTTC
14	.	.	TRBV29-1	TRBJ1-6	CSVAGGSNNSPLHF	TGCAGCGTTGCCGGGGGATCAAATAATTCACCCCTCCACTTT
15	.	TRBD1	TRBV11-2	TRBJ1-4	CASSLQDRGLEKLFF	TGTGCCAGCAGCTTACAGGACAGGGGCCTTGAAAAACTGTTTTTT
12	.	.	TRBV9	TRBJ1-1	CASSLSNTEAFF	TGTGCCAGCAGCCTCTCGAACACTGAAGCTTTCTTT
16	.	.	TRBV5-1	TRBJ1-3	CASSARQFLAGNTIYF	TGCGCCAGCAGCGCCAGACAGTTTCTAGCTGGAAACACCATATATTTT
15	.	TRBD2	TRBV19	TRBJ2-7	CASSIGLASSYEQYF	TGTGCCAGTAGTATAGGACTAGCGTCCTCCTACGAGCAGTACTTC
12	.	.	TRBV5-1	TRBJ1-2	CASSLGTGGYTF	TGCGCCAGCAGCTTGGGGACGGGAGGCTACACCTTC
13	.	TRBD1	TRBV7-7	TRBJ2-2	CASRRGLTGELFF	TGTGCCAGCCGAAGGGGGCTCACCGGGGAGCTGTTTTTT
12	once	.	TRBV19	TRBJ2-1	CASSFTRNEQFF	TGTGCCAGTAGTTTTACCCGCAATGAGCAGTTCTTC
15	.	TRBD1	TRBV6-5	TRBJ1-4	CASSYPGQGREKLFF	TGTGCCAGCAGCTACCCCGGACAGGGGAGAGAAAAACTGTTTTTT
14	.	.	TRBV27	TRBJ1-1	CASSLDTGSTEAFF	TGTGCCAGCAGTTTAGATACAGGGAGCACTGAAGCTTTCTTT
16	.	.	TRBV5-5	TRBJ2-1	CASSVRLSSPYNEQFF	TGTGCCAGCAGCGTCCGGCTGAGCTCGCCCTACAATGAGCAGTTCTTC
14	.	.	TRBV14	TRBJ1-1	CASSQYYRNTEAFF	TGTGCCAGCAGCCAATACTACAGGAACACTGAAGCTTTCTTT
13	.	TRBD1	TRBV12-3/TRBV12-4	TRBJ2-4	CASSTRQGTDQYF	TGTGCCAGCAGTACACGACAGGGTACGGATCAGTACTTC
14	.	TRBD1	TRBV27	TRBJ2-7	CASSFRQGSYEQYF	TGTGCCAGCAGTTTCCGACAGGGGTCCTACGAGCAGTACTTC
15	.	TRBD2	TRBV28	TRBJ2-1	CASSSGGSSYNEQFF	TGTGCCAGCAGCTCCGGCGGGAGTAGTTACAATGAGCAGTTCTTC
16	.	TRBD1	TRBV19	TRBJ1-1	CASSISLQGRGTEAFF	TGTGCCAGTAGTATCTCCTTACAGGGGAGGGGGACTGAAGCTTTCTTT
13	.	.	TRBV5-8	TRBJ1-4	CASNQGIEEKLFF	TGTGCCAGCAATCAGGGGATTGAAGAAAAACTGTTTTTT
17	.	TRBD2	TRBV24-1	TRBJ2-2	CATSTSGRDPNTGELFF	TGTGCCACCAGTACTAGCGGGAGGGACCCGAACACCGGGGAGCTGTTTTTT
12	.	.	TRBV30	TRBJ1-1	CAWGQSNTEAFF	TGTGCCTGGGGACAGTCGAACACTGAAGCTTTCTTT
14	few	.	TRBV7-8	TRBJ1-1	CASSTRTGQPEAFF	TGTGCCAGCAGCACCCGGACCGGGCAGCCTGAAGCTTTCTTT
14	once	TRBD1	TRBV7-9	TRBJ2-3	CASSLGQGADTQYF	TGTGCCAGCAGCCTAGGACAGGGTGCAGATACGCAGTATTTT
13	.	.	TRBV6-5	TRBJ1-1	CASRGFMNTEAFF	TGTGCCAGCAGGGGTTTTATGAACACTGAAGCTTTCTTT
13	once	.	TRBV7-2	TRBJ2-5	CASTTRGRETQYF	TGTGCCAGCACGACTAGGGGGAGGGAGACCCAGTACTTC
17	.	.	TRBV5-1	TRBJ2-3	CASSLAPPSGSTDTQYF	TGCGCCAGCAGCTTGGCCCCCCCCAGCGGGAGCACAGATACGCAGTATTTT
16	.	.	TRBV5-1	TRBJ2-2	CASSLPGAGNTGELFF	TGCGCCAGCAGCTTGCCAGGGGCAGGGAACACCGGGGAGCTGTTTTTT
12	.	.	TRBV6-5	TRBJ2-7	CASSYGQYEQYF	TGTGCCAGCAGTTACGGACAGTACGAGCAGTACTTC
14	.	.	TRBV5-5	TRBJ1-3	CASSWQGSGNTIYF	TGTGCCAGCAGCTGGCAGGGGTCTGGAAACACCATATATTTT
15	.	TRBD1	TRBV10-3	TRBJ2-7	CAITPGTGYTYEQYF	TGTGCCATCACCCCAGGGACAGGGTACACCTACGAGCAGTACTTC
13	.	.	TRBV12-3/TRBV12-4	TRBJ2-5	CASSLGGSETQYF	TGTGCCAGCAGTTTAGGAGGTTCGGAGACCCAGTACTTC
16	.	.	TRBV5-1	TRBJ2-4	CASSPGTTLAKNIQYF	TGCGCCAGCAGCCCAGGAACGACCCTAGCCAAAAACATTCAGTACTTC
14	once	TRBD1	TRBV9	TRBJ1-3	CASSLGTVGDTIYF	TGTGCCAGCAGCCTAGGGACAGTAGGGGACACCATATATTTT
15	few	TRBD1	TRBV19	TRBJ1-5	CASSKGTGEMQPQHF	TGTGCCAGTAGTAAAGGGACAGGGGAGATGCAGCCCCAGCATTTT
14	once	.	TRBV18	TRBJ1-5	CASSPTVSNQPQHF	TGTGCCAGCTCCCCGACGGTGAGCAATCAGCCCCAGCATTTT
13	.	.	TRBV12-3/TRBV12-4	TRBJ1-5	CASSTPTGQPQHF	TGTGCCAGCAGTACCCCGACTGGACAGCCCCAGCATTTT
17	.	TRBD1	TRBV19	TRBJ1-5	CASSNRDSSYSNQPQHF	TGTGCCAGTAGCAACCGGGACAGTTCCTATAGCAATCAGCCCCAGCATTTT
15	.	TRBD2	TRBV5-1	TRBJ2-3	CASSHLAGGTDTQYF	TGCGCCAGCAGCCATCTAGCGGGGGGCACAGATACGCAGTATTTT
13	.	.	TRBV7-9	TRBJ1-2	CASSLENPGGYTF	TGTGCCAGCAGCTTAGAGAACCCTGGCGGCTACACCTTC
18	.	.	TRBV11-3	TRBJ2-2	CASSLDQSGSANTGELFF	TGTGCCAGCAGCTTAGATCAATCCGGCAGCGCGAACACCGGGGAGCTGTTTTTT